This T cell receptor (beta chain) was sequenced during a study of T cell responses to AZD1222 COVID-19 vaccine. Study-level background: Second-dose timings of about 4 or about 12 weeks were pooled.

Findings of the study overall: Repertoires in all cases were sampled only once the peak T cell response had passed. CD4 TCRs associated with vaccination spanned spike, dominating at 160-218 and 743-854. Reports say nearly half of spike-specific TCRs go after unmutated variant regions.

Profiled with immunoSEQ multiplex PCR; TCRdb holds only in-frame clones, not every one. The sample comprises 150,000 or so clones, 89% of which are singletons, and 2.5% to 3.5% rests with the top ten. This clone appeared once. Its antigen is currently unknown. This CDR3 has 14 residues. This TCR was recovered from an adult in good health. Sequences were derived from peripheral blood, sampled on day 0 of AZD1222 vaccination. The gene calls are TRBV21-1 and TRBJ2-7. TRBV21-1 has pseudogene status. DNA of the CDR3: TGTGCCATCCTTTACGGGACGCCTACCTACGAGCAGTACTTC. This gives the protein CAILYGTPTYEQYF.